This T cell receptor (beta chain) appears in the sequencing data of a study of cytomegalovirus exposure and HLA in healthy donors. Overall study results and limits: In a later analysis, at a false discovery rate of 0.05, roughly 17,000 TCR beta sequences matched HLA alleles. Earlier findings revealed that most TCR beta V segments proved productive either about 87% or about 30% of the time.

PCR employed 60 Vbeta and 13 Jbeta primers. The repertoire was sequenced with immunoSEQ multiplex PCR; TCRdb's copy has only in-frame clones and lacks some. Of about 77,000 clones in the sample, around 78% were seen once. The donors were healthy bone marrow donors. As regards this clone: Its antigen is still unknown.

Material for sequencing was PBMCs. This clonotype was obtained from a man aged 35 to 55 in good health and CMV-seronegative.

CDR3 in amino acids: CASSPRGPNTGELFF. CDR3 DNA sequence: TGTGCCAGCAGCCCCCGCGGCCCAAACACCGGGGAGCTGTTTTTT. J is TRBJ2-2 and V is TRBV7-6; D is uncertain. Deletions cut 5 bases from V and 2 bases from J, with 12 bases between. The V gene's germline CDR1 is SGHVS and CDR2 FNYEAQ. CDR3 size: 15 residues.